This entry concerns a single TCR beta chain. This receptor's antigen is unknown. It has no much larger one-base neighbor in the sample; base qualities were not kept. This sample is part of a study of blood T cell repertoires in COVID-19 (dated by TCRdb to the early 2020s). Study-wide context: The collaborator samples originated in the United States, Italy and Spain and spanned the acute and convalescent phases of COVID-19. The material from the prospective study consisted of cDNA or gDNA derived from T cells, B-cell-depleted T cells, or PBMCs. Subjects who had been exposed to COVID-19, were actively infected with it, or had recovered from it provided the deeply sampled blood TCRbeta repertoires that made up the dataset. The repertoires were released in a freely available public database intended as a resource for research on the immune response to SARS-CoV-2. The samples were drawn from the first 160 participants of the ongoing ImmuneRACE study and from 1,254 subjects provided by 6 global collaborators. The sample metadata nearly always contained a de-identified subject ID, COVID-19 status, age in years and sex. Where HLA class I and class II types were available, the types were taken from metadata supplied by the sample provider, not from assay-based typing.

For CDR1 and CDR2, the germline V gene (reference sequence) lists LGHDT and YNNKEL. Between the V and J ends, shortened by 5 bases and 0 bases respectively, the junction contains 10 bases. The CDR3 numbers 14 residues from cysteine through phenylalanine. This entry keeps only the CDR3 DNA: 42 bases, framed from base 1. Study-wide conclusions, independent of this receptor: How much clinical and demographic metadata was included differed by source and by participant, and the metadata was provided uncurated.

The immunoSEQ Assay, a bias-controlled multiplex PCR, was used to amplify TCRbeta CDR3 regions from genomic DNA. As for the authors' bioinformatics: The number of nucleated cells in each sample was estimated from the amplification of reference gene primers within the assay. To quantify the absolute abundance of each unique TCRbeta CDR3 rearrangement, sequence reads were collapsed and filtered. Productive Simpson clonality was computed per sample as the square root of Simpson's diversity index over productive rearrangements. Here the immuneACCESS table is served through TCRdb, limited to in-frame sequences with V and J called. Missing clones are a known gap in these copies; in checked studies unresolved V genes cover under half, and the rest lacks a known reason. From that table come the V and J calls and clone size; the DNA was used to work out D and trimming. The sample includes roughly 340,000 clones, with around 89% observed a single time. Approximately 3% of the sample is taken by the ten largest.

In Seattle, one collaborating source enrolled patients while the infection was active and tracked those patients longitudinally over the course of disease. Each collaborating institution followed its own protocols to collect whole blood in K2EDTA tubes. For TCRbeta analysis, collaborator samples were shipped as frozen whole blood, as isolated PBMCs, or as DNA extracted from either sample type. The sequence derives from a woman in her twenties or thirties with COVID-19, enrolled during active disease. The sequence joins TRBV3-1 (or the pseudogene TRBV3-2) to TRBJ2-5; TRBD1 could be the D gene, as 5 bases match. Source material: peripheral blood. Here the CDR3 is given as CASSYAGYQETQYF. The DNA reads as follows: TGTGCCAGCAGCTACGCAGGGTACCAAGAGACCCAGTACTTC.